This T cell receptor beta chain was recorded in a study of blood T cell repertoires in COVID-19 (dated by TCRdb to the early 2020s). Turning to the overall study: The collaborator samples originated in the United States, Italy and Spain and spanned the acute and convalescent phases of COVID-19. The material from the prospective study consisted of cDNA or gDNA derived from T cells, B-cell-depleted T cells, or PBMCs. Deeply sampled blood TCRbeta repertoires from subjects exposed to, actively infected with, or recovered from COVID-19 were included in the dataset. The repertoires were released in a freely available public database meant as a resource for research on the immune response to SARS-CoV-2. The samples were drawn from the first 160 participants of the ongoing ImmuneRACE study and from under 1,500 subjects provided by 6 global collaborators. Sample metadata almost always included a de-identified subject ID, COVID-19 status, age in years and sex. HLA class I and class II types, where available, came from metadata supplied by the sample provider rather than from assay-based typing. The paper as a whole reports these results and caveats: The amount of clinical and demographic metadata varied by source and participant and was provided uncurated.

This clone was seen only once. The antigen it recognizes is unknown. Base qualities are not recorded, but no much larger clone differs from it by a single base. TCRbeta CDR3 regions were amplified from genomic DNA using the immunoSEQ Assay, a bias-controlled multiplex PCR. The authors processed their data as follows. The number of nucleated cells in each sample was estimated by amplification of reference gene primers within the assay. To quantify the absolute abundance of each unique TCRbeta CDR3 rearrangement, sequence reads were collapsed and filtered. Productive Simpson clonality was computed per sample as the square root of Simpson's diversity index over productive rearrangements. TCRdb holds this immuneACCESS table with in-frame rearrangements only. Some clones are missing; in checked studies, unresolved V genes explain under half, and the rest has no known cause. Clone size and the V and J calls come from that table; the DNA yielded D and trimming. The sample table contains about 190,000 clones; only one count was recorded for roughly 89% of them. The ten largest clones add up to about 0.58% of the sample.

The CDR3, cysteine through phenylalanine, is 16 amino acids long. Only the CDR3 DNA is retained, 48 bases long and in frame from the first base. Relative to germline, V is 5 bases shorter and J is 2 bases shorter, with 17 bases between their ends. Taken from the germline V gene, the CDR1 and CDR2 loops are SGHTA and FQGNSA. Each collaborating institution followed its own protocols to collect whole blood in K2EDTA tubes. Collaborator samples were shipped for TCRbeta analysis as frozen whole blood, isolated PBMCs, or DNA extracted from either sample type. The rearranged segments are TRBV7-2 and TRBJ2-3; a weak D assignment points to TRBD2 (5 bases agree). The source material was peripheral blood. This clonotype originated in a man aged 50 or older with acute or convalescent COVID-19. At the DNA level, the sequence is TGTGCCAGCAGCGAAAAGGTTCGACTAAACACAGATACGCAGTATTTT. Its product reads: CASSEKVRLNTDTQYF.